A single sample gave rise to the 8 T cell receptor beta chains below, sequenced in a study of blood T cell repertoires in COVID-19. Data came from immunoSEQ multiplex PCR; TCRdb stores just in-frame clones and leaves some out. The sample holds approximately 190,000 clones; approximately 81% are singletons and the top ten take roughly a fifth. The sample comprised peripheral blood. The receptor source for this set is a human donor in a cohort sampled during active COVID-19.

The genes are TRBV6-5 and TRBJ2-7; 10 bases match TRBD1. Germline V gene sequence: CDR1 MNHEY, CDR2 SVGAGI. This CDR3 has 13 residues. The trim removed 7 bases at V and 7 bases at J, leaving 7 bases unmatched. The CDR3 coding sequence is TGTGCCAGCACCGGGACAGGGGCGAGAGAGCAGTACGTC. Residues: CASTGTGAREQYV.

The CDR3 DNA reads as TGTGCCAGCAGTTTATTCAGGTTTGGAACCATGAACACTGAAGCTTTCTTT. Protein sequence: CASSLFRFGTMNTEAFF. The rearrangement joins TRBV28 to TRBJ1-1, with no clear D. CDR1 and CDR2 from the germline V gene are MDHEN and SYDVKM. Trimming shortened V by 1 base and J by 0 bases, and 15 bases separated the two germline ends. The CDR3 totals 17 residues.

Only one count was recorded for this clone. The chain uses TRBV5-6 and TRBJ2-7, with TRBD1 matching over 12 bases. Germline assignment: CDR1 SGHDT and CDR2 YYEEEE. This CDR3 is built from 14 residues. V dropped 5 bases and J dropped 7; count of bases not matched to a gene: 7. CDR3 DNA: TGTGCCAGCAGTTGGGGACAGGGGGCCAGGGAGCAGTACGTC. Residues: CASSWGQGAREQYV.

The CDR3 region is CASSGAIDNEQFF. The CDR3 DNA follows: TGCGCCAGCAGTGGGGCAATAGACAATGAGCAGTTCTTC. The rearrangement uses TRBV5-1 and TRBJ2-1, with D perhaps matching TRBD1 (5 bases). V was clipped by 5 bases and J by 5 bases, with 11 bases between them. The germline V gene encodes CDR1 SGHRS and CDR2 YFSETQ. There are 13 residues in the CDR3.

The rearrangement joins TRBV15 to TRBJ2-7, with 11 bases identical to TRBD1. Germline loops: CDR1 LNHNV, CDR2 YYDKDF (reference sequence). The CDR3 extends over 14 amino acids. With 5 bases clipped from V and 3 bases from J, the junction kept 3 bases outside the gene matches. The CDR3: CATSWGTGGYEQYV. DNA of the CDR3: TGTGCCACCAGCTGGGGGACAGGGGGCTACGAGCAGTACGTC.

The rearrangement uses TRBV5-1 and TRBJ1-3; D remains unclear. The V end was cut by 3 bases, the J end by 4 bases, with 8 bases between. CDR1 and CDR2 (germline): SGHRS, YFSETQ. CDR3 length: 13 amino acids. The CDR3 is CASSSVTGNTIYF. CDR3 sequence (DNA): TGCGCCAGCAGCTCCGTGACAGGAAACACCATATATTTT.

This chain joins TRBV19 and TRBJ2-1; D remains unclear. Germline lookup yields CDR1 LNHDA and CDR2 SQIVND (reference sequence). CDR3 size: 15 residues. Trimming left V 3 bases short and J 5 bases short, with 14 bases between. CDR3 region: CASSINRVPDNEQFF. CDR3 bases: TGTGCCAGTAGTATTAACCGGGTCCCCGACAATGAGCAGTTCTTC.

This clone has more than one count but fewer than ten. The CDR3 nucleotides are TGCGCCAGCAGCCCTAAGACAGGGACCAAAGAGACCCAGTACTTC. It encodes CASSPKTGTKETQYF. V gene TRBV5-1 combines with J gene TRBJ2-5; 7 positions agree with TRBD1. This CDR3 region has 15 residues. The V segment lost 4 bases and the J segment 3 bases; nucleotides outside the gene matches: 9. CDR1 SGHRS and CDR2 YFSETQ come from the germline V gene. The variable domain in full, completed from reference TRBV5-1 and TRBJ2-5, reads KAGVTQTPRYLIKTRGQQVTLSCSPISGHRSVSWYQQTPGQGLQFLFEYFSETQRNKGNFPGRFSGRQFSNSRSEMNVSTLELGDSALYLCASSPKTGTKETQYFGPGTRLLVL.